This T cell receptor beta chain was recovered during a study of graft-versus-host responses after intestinal transplantation. About the study: All recipients were given anti-thymocyte globulin induction, and tacrolimus and steroids were then administered for three to four years.

Worth noting for this clone: As yet, its antigen is unknown.

The assay was immunoSEQ multiplex PCR, and TCRdb's table has in-frame clones only and misses some. The profile shows around 15,000 clones, over 70% of them singletons. Grafts had their tissue processed, releasing intraepithelial and lamina propria lymphocytes. Whole-study findings and limits: Analysis identified GvH clones in recipient marrow, with some appearing first in ileum or blood.

This clonotype was obtained from a human patient who received an intestinal transplant, so some T cells may come from the graft donor. Sequences were derived from ileum tissue, sampled almost 470 days after intestinal transplant.

This CDR3 is CASSFLPGTTEAFF. In nucleotides, the CDR3 is TGTGCCAGCAGCTTCCTTCCAGGGACCACTGAAGCTTTCTTT. The V and J genes are TRBV9 and TRBJ1-1; D might be TRBD1 (5 bases). The CDR3 runs to 14 residues. Germline-derived CDR1 and CDR2 are SGDLS and YYNGEE. The germline V and J ends were trimmed by 4 bases and 4 bases, with 14 bases remaining between them.